This T cell receptor (beta chain) was recovered during a study of control samples from healthy donors and cancer patients. The CDR3 is 15 amino acids. The V gene's germline CDR1 is SNHLY and CDR2 FYNNEI. The J segment lost 4 bases and the V segment lost 2 bases, leaving 4 bases of the junction unmatched. This clone was seen more than once but under ten times. TCRdb's table, derived via immunoSEQ multiplex PCR, lists solely in-frame clones and lacks some. The sample holds 130,000 or so clones, around nine tenths seen once. Sequenced material: blood. The origin of this receptor is a man aged 45-65 years in good health. V and J are TRBV2 and TRBJ2-5; 10 positions agree with TRBD2. The chain's CDR3 is CASSEPSGGAETQYF. CDR3 DNA sequence: TGTGCCAGCAGTGAACCAAGCGGGGGGGCAGAGACCCAGTACTTC.